Listed here are 20 T cell receptor beta chains from one sample, sequenced in a study of TIL therapy for anti-PD-1-resistant metastatic lung cancer. The time point: pre-treatment sample, taken before nivolumab and TIL therapy. The immunoSEQ assay was v3. Here immunoSEQ multiplex PCR was the method, and the copy in TCRdb shows in-frame clones only, minus some. The data hold about 36,000 clones, with 70% to 75% observed a single time. The specimen comprised blood, sampled at baseline. These TCRs come from a person aged 25 to 85 with non-small cell lung cancer.

The gene calls are TRBV6-5 and TRBJ1-6; 9 nucleotides match TRBD1. V trimming: 3 bases; J trimming: 7 bases; junction bases outside the gene matches: 4. This CDR3 is 15 amino acids long. The V gene's germline CDR1 is MNHEY and CDR2 SVGAGI. The chain's CDR3 is CASSYLGTGNSPLHF. The CDR3 DNA sequence: TGTGCCAGCAGTTATTTGGGGACAGGGAATTCACCCCTCCACTTT.

V usage is TRBV4-3 and J usage is TRBJ2-2; D remains ambiguous. Trimming cost V 4 bases and J 6 bases, with 15 bases left between them. Germline loops: CDR1 LGHNA, CDR2 YSLEER. This CDR3 has 15 residues. The CDR3 nucleotides are TGCGCCAGCAGCCCATCCCTCCGTTGGGCCGGGGAGCTGTTTTTT. It encodes CASSPSLRWAGELFF.

This sequence joins TRBV7-9 and TRBJ2-5; no definite D call. V lost 4 bases and J 4 bases, leaving 10 bases between the germline ends. The CDR3 runs to 13 residues. CDR1 is SEHNR and CDR2 is FQNEAQ in the germline V gene (reference sequence). The CDR3 reads CASSSSRLETQYF. The DNA for the CDR3 is TGTGCCAGCAGCTCTTCACGGCTAGAGACCCAGTACTTC.

This clone came up a few times. The rearrangement links TRBV19 to TRBJ2-7; the D is unclear. The length of the CDR3 is 14 residues. The ends were cut back, 4 bases at V and 4 bases at J, with 14 bases in the middle. The germline V gene encodes CDR1 LNHDA and CDR2 SQIVND (reference sequence). This CDR3 reads CASSTSLGDYEQYF. As DNA, the CDR3 is TGTGCCAGTAGTACCTCCTTGGGCGATTACGAGCAGTACTTC.

CDR3 region: CASSRARQGAEQFF. In DNA, the CDR3 is TGTGCCAGCAGCCGCGCCCGACAGGGTGCTGAGCAGTTCTTC. The J gene is TRBJ2-1, the V gene TRBV5-5, with TRBD1 matching over 7 bases. V shed 4 bases and J 9 bases; nucleotides not matched to a gene: 10. The germline CDR1 and CDR2 sequences are SGHKS and YYEKEE (reference sequence). This CDR3 contains 14 residues.

The genes are TRBV21-1 and TRBJ1-5. TRBV21-1 is recorded as a pseudogene. This CDR3 spans 20 amino acids. The CDR3 is CASTPGYLERAVCGNQPQHF. In DNA form, the CDR3 reads TGTGCCAGCACCCCGGGGTACCTCGAGAGGGCGGTGTGTGGCAATCAGCCCCAGCATTTT.

The V and J genes are TRBV6-6 and TRBJ2-1; 11 bases map to TRBD1. The ends lost 0 bases at V and 15 bases at J; junction bases unmatched: 10. The germline gives CDR1 MNHNY, CDR2 SVGAGI (reference sequence). This CDR3 is built from 15 residues. The CDR3: CASSYSRTGGAARFF. The DNA for the CDR3 is TGTGCCAGCAGTTACTCCCGGACAGGGGGCGCGGCAAGGTTCTTC.

V and J are TRBV9 and TRBJ2-3; D perhaps matches TRBD2 (5 bases). V lost 2 bases, J lost 0 bases, and 10 bases lay in between. Germline V gives CDR1 SGDLS, CDR2 YYNGEE. The CDR3 extends over 15 amino acids. Here the CDR3 DNA reads TGTGCCAGCAGCGTCCGGGGTGGCAGCACAGATACGCAGTATTTT. Its protein is CASSVRGGSTDTQYF. Full variable domain (outside the CDR3, taken from reference TRBV9 and TRBJ2-3): DSGVTQTPKHLITATGQRVTLRCSPRSGDLSVYWYQQSLDQGLQFLIQYYNGEERAKGNILERFSAQQFPDLHSELNLSSLELGDSALYFCASSVRGGSTDTQYFGPGTRLTVL.

V and J are TRBV2 and TRBJ2-7; the D gene is possibly TRBD2 (6 bases). Germline CDR1 reads SNHLY; CDR2 reads FYNNEI. CDR3 size: 15 residues. The ends were cut back, 2 bases at V and 6 bases at J, with 17 bases in the middle. CDR3 in amino acids: CASSESLAPLSEQYF. CDR3 in DNA: TGTGCCAGCAGTGAATCGCTAGCGCCCCTTTCCGAGCAGTACTTC.

About this clone: Other DNA sequences within the sample encode an identical CDR3. This chain uses TRBV27 with TRBJ2-1; D is unclear. Germline V gene data show CDR1 as MNHEY and CDR2 as SMNVEV (reference sequence). V was trimmed by 1 base and J by 5 bases, leaving 0 bases between them. The CDR3 has 11 residues. CDR3 loop: CASSLYNEQFF. The CDR3, as DNA: TGTGCCAGCAGTTTATACAATGAGCAGTTCTTC.

This rearrangement joins TRBV29-1 to TRBJ1-3; 7 bases agree with TRBD1. From germline, CDR1 is SQVTM and CDR2 ANQGSEA. The CDR3 is 16 amino acids. V shed 6 bases and J 0 bases; nucleotides not matched to a gene: 11. This CDR3 reads CSVLGTADYSGNTIYF. The CDR3 DNA follows: TGCAGCGTGCTTGGGACAGCCGATTACTCTGGAAACACCATATATTTT.

The gene calls are TRBV2 and TRBJ2-7, with a weak D call TRBD1 (6 bases). Germline V lookup: CDR1 SNHLY, CDR2 FYNNEI. The CDR3 sequence is 15 residues long. The V and J ends lost 5 bases and 7 bases respectively, with 21 bases between them. The CDR3 loop reads CASSRTGRQTGEQYF. The CDR3 DNA follows: TGTGCCAGCAGTCGAACGGGACGCCAAACAGGGGAGCAGTACTTC.

This clone was detected a few times. V gene TRBV7-9 combines with J gene TRBJ2-7; D not resolved. The CDR3 consists of 13 residues. In germline, CDR1 is SEHNR, CDR2 FQNEAQ (reference sequence). V gave up 5 bases and J gave up 2 bases, with 10 bases separating them. DNA of the CDR3: TGTGCCAGCAGCGACTCTCGAACCTACGAGCAGTACTTC. Amino acid sequence: CASSDSRTYEQYF.

V and J are TRBV14 and TRBJ2-7, with D possibly being TRBD1 (5 bases). The length of the CDR3 is 15 residues. Per the germline V gene, CDR1 is SGHDN and CDR2 is FVKESK. Trimming took off 5 bases at V and 5 bases at J, with 19 bases between the two ends. CDR3 sequence reads: CASSVGSGRVDEQYF. CDR3 nucleotides: TGTGCCAGCAGCGTGGGGTCCGGCAGGGTAGACGAGCAGTACTTC.

The rearrangement joins TRBV7-2 to TRBJ1-5; possibly TRBD1 for D (5 bases). The CDR3 runs 15 residues. Trimming shortened V by 0 bases and J by 4 bases, and 10 bases separated the two germline ends. Germline loops: CDR1 SGHTA, CDR2 FQGNSA. The CDR3 nucleotides read TGTGCCAGCAGCTTAGCCAGGGCTCTTAATCAGCCCCAGCATTTT. Its protein product is CASSLARALNQPQHF.

The chain uses TRBV28 and TRBJ2-7; D is unresolved. Germline CDR1 and CDR2: MDHEN and SYDVKM. The V gene lost 4 bases and the J gene lost 4 bases, with 5 bases spanning the gap. The CDR3 is 11 amino acids. Here the CDR3 reads CASSSLYEQYF. The CDR3 DNA reads as TGTGCCAGCAGTTCGCTATACGAGCAGTACTTC.

This chain connects TRBV9 to TRBJ2-7, with TRBD2 matching 7 bases. V shed 1 base, J shed 5 bases, and the junction held 9 bases outside the gene matches. The CDR3 spans 15 residues. The V gene's germline CDR1 is SGDLS and CDR2 YYNGEE. The CDR3 sequence is CASSVWGGGNDEQYF. DNA for the CDR3: TGTGCCAGCAGCGTATGGGGCGGGGGTAACGACGAGCAGTACTTC.

The V gene is TRBV14, the J gene TRBJ2-6; D is possibly TRBD2 (6 bases). The length of the CDR3 is 15 residues. V was trimmed by 3 bases and J by 4 bases, leaving 10 bases between them. In germline, CDR1 is SGHDN, CDR2 FVKESK. The CDR3 spells CASSQGGAGANVLTF. The CDR3 DNA follows: TGTGCCAGCAGCCAGGGCGGGGCGGGGGCCAACGTCCTGACTTTC.

The chain uses TRBV19 and TRBJ2-7, with TRBD2 identical over 9 bases. The CDR3 is made up of 15 amino acids. V shed 5 bases and J 6 bases; nucleotides not matched to a gene: 11. CDR1 and CDR2 from the germline V gene are LNHDA and SQIVND (reference sequence). DNA of the CDR3: TGTGCCAGTAGTCGGTCTAGCGGGAATACGATCGAGCAGTACTTC. This codes for CASSRSSGNTIEQYF.

This chain's CDR3 is CASSSQTSGFYNEQFF. In DNA, the CDR3 is TGTGCCAGCAGTTCTCAGACTAGCGGGTTTTACAATGAGCAGTTCTTC. The chain couples TRBV6-5 to TRBJ2-1; 10 nucleotides match TRBD2. Germline lookup yields CDR1 MNHEY and CDR2 SVGAGI. The length of the CDR3 is 16 residues. The V and J ends lost 4 bases and 4 bases, in that order; junction bases with no gene match: 7.